The entry that follows covers one TCR beta chain sequence. What it binds is unknown. This record comes from a study of blood T cells in healthy people across ages. Next came a second PCR, run for roughly 6 to 11 cycles, which used a sample-barcoded 5' primer along with a J-beta primer mix. A tag from a template-switch adaptor with 12 random nucleotides marked each cDNA molecule. TCRdb reprocessed the 5' RACE reads via MiXCR and lists one record per CDR3 protein. The sample records 850,000 or so distinct CDR3 sequences, more than 25% being singletons. They isolated at least 6.5 million PBMCs from each sample. Study-level findings and limits: As naive T cell percentage varied, TCR beta diversity correlated strongly with it. Long-lived donors had more naive CD4+ cells and higher diversity than aged donors.

Per germline, CDR1 SGHAT and CDR2 FQNNGV. V lost 1 base, J lost 1 base, and 4 bases lay in between. The CDR3 is made up of 13 amino acids. The sequence was obtained from a woman of 80 years or more in good health. Sequencing was performed on blood. The chain uses TRBV11-2 and TRBJ1-1, with D uncertain. In DNA form, the CDR3 reads TGTGCCAGCAGCTTAGCTTGGAACACTGAAGCTTTCTTT. It codes for CASSLAWNTEAFF. Looking up the rest from reference TRBV11-2 and TRBJ1-1 gives the full variable domain: EAGVAQSPRYKIIEKRQSVAFWCNPISGHATLYWYQQILGQGPKLLIQFQNNGVVDDSQLPKDRFSAERLKGVDSTLKIQPAKLEDSAVYLCASSLAWNTEAFFGQGTRLTVV.